This passage covers 32 T cell receptor beta chains from one sample sequenced in a study of control samples from healthy donors and cancer patients. Generated by immunoSEQ multiplex PCR, the TCRdb table keeps only in-frame clones and is missing some. Here the sample spans about 21,000 clones, roughly 84% being singletons. The sample comprised PBMCs. The receptors were sampled from a man in his fifties or sixties with colorectal cancer.

A few counts support this clone. This chain uses TRBV27 with TRBJ1-1; TRBD1 matches at 9 bases. The CDR3 is 16 residues long. Germline lookup yields CDR1 MNHEY and CDR2 SMNVEV (reference sequence). Unmatched junction bases numbered 8, after V lost 5 bases and J lost 1 base. The CDR3 sequence is CASSPGQGMANTEAFF. As DNA, the CDR3 is TGTGCCAGCAGTCCCGGACAGGGGATGGCGAACACTGAAGCTTTCTTT.

This rearrangement joins TRBV11-2 to TRBJ2-7, with D perhaps matching TRBD1 (5 bases). Trimming cost V 2 bases and J 5 bases, with 19 bases left between them. This CDR3 contains 16 residues. CDR1 is SGHAT and CDR2 is FQNNGV in the germline V gene. The CDR3 reads CASSLQTPGSFHEQYF. The DNA for the CDR3 is TGTGCCAGCAGCTTACAAACCCCAGGGTCTTTCCACGAGCAGTACTTC.

This chain uses TRBV9 with TRBJ2-1; no clear D gene. Trimming left V 4 bases short and J 0 bases short, with 8 bases between. The germline gives CDR1 SGDLS, CDR2 YYNGEE. The CDR3 is 14 amino acids. The CDR3 DNA reads as TGTGCCAGCAGCCCCGTGGGCTCCTACAATGAGCAGTTCTTC. Protein: CASSPVGSYNEQFF.

This chain links TRBV24-1 with TRBJ1-2; 7 bases are shared with TRBD1. The V segment lost 6 bases and the J segment 3 bases; nucleotides outside the gene matches: 12. This CDR3 contains 16 residues. CDR1 is KGHDR and CDR2 is SFDVKD in the germline V gene. The CDR3 loop reads CATSPPPGQDYYGYTF. CDR3 sequence (DNA): TGTGCCACCAGTCCCCCCCCTGGACAGGACTACTATGGCTACACCTTC.

The chain couples TRBV19 to TRBJ2-7; TRBD1 matches 9 bases. In germline, CDR1 is LNHDA, CDR2 SQIVND (reference sequence). The CDR3 extends over 15 amino acids. J lost 4 bases, V lost 2 bases, and 6 bases had no gene match. CDR3 DNA: TGTGCCAGTAGTATAATGGACAGGGGACTGTACGAGCAGTACGTC. Translating gives CASSIMDRGLYEQYV.

V is TRBV10-3 and J is TRBJ2-5; D call uncertain. There are 14 residues in the CDR3. Germline assignment: CDR1 ENHRY and CDR2 SYGVKD. V was pared by 0 bases and J by 3 bases, with 8 bases between. The CDR3, as DNA: TGTGCCATCAGTGAGTCGAAACAAAAAGAGACCCAGTACTTC. Its protein product is CAISESKQKETQYF.

The chain combines TRBV27 with TRBJ1-5; D is undetermined. CDR3 length: 14 amino acids. V was cut by 5 bases and J by 9 bases, with 17 bases left in between. The germline CDR1 and CDR2 sequences are MNHEY and SMNVEV (reference sequence). The CDR3 reads CASSDNSPLLPQHF. The CDR3 region has the DNA TGTGCCAGCAGTGATAACTCCCCCCTCCTGCCCCAGCATTTT.

This clone was found a few times. The chain couples TRBV19 to TRBJ1-1, with D possibly TRBD1 on 6 matching bases. The CDR3 has 16 amino acids. CDR1 is LNHDA and CDR2 is SQIVND in the germline V gene (reference sequence). V gave up 3 bases and J gave up 4 bases, with 18 bases separating them. The CDR3: CASSIGLMGGGTEAFF. As DNA, the CDR3 is TGTGCCAGTAGTATTGGACTTATGGGGGGCGGCACTGAAGCTTTCTTT.

This clone was seen just once. This sequence joins TRBV19 and TRBJ2-5, with 13 nucleotides matching TRBD2. In germline, CDR1 is LNHDA, CDR2 SQIVND (reference sequence). Trimming removed 5 bases from V and 5 bases from J; junction bases left unmatched: 8. This CDR3 is built from 16 residues. The CDR3 nucleotides are TGTGCCAGTAGTCTCACTAGCGGGGGGGCCGTCGAGACCCAGTACTTC. It codes for CASSLTSGGAVETQYF.

This clone turned up a few times. The genes are TRBV15 and TRBJ2-1, with D perhaps matching TRBD1 or TRBD2 (5 bases each). This CDR3 comprises 14 residues. V lost 1 base and J 4 bases, leaving 8 bases between the germline ends. Per germline, CDR1 LNHNV and CDR2 YYDKDF (reference sequence). In DNA form, the CDR3 reads TGTGCCACCAGCAGAGCGGGGCGGTACAATGAGCAGTTCTTC. Amino acids: CATSRAGRYNEQFF.

The chain couples TRBV14 to TRBJ2-7, with a possible D match to TRBD1 (6 bases). The CDR3 runs to 15 residues. Per germline, CDR1 SGHDN and CDR2 FVKESK. V shed 2 bases and J shed 2 bases, with 13 bases lying between them. The CDR3 coding sequence is TGTGCCAGCAGCCAACCCGGGACACAAACCTACGAGCAGTACTTC. The encoded protein is CASSQPGTQTYEQYF.

The chain joins TRBV27 to TRBJ2-5, with D possibly matching TRBD1 (8 bases). CDR3 length: 14 amino acids. Looked up from germline, CDR1 is MNHEY and CDR2 is SMNVEV (reference sequence). Trimming took 6 bases from V and 5 from J, leaving 16 bases between them. Written as DNA, the CDR3 is TGTGCCAGCAGACCCTACAGGGGGGGGGAGACCCAGTACTTC. Encoded protein: CASRPYRGGETQYF.

This clone has only one observation. V usage is TRBV5-6 and J usage is TRBJ1-1, with D uncertain. Germline-derived CDR1 and CDR2 are SGHDT and YYEEEE. CDR3 size: 13 residues. V was pared by 1 base and J by 9 bases, with 13 bases between. The CDR3 sequence is CASSLPQPTQAFF. CDR3 nucleotides: TGTGCCAGCAGCTTGCCCCAACCCACGCAAGCTTTCTTT.

V is TRBV7-9 and J is TRBJ2-5; a possible D gene is TRBD1 (6 bases). This CDR3 is 15 amino acids long. Trimming cost V 5 bases and J 5 bases, with 18 bases left between them. Germline loops: CDR1 SEHNR, CDR2 FQNEAQ (reference sequence). The CDR3: CASSPPQGRRETQYF. The CDR3 DNA reads as TGTGCCAGCAGCCCCCCGCAGGGGAGACGGGAGACCCAGTACTTC.

V and J are TRBV5-6 and TRBJ1-2; no firm D call. Germline V CDR1 and CDR2: SGHDT, YYEEEE. V lost 4 bases, J lost 0 bases, and 10 bases lay in between. The CDR3 runs to 14 residues. The CDR3 DNA sequence: TGTGCCAGCAGCCCCCCGGGTACTAACTATGGCTACACCTTC. It translates to CASSPPGTNYGYTF. The full variable domain, with the rest looked up from reference TRBV5-6 and TRBJ1-2, is DAGVTQSPTHLIKTRGQQVTLRCSPKSGHDTVSWYQQALGQGPQFIFQYYEEEERQRGNFPDRFSGHQFPNYSSELNVNALLLGDSALYLCASSPPGTNYGYTFGSGTRLTVV.

V gene TRBV2 combines with J gene TRBJ2-3; unclear D gene. Germline-derived CDR1 and CDR2 are SNHLY and FYNNEI. The CDR3 extends over 12 amino acids. The germline V and J ends were trimmed by 7 bases and 5 bases, with 10 bases remaining between them. The DNA of the CDR3 is TGTGCCAGCACTTCCAGCCTAGATACGCAGTATTTT. It encodes CASTSSLDTQYF.

The V and J genes are TRBV5-4 and TRBJ1-2, with D uncertain. This CDR3 has 12 amino acids. Per the germline V gene, CDR1 is SGHNT and CDR2 is YYREEE (reference sequence). Trimming stripped 10 bases from V and 7 bases from J, with 17 bases between. In DNA, the CDR3 is TGTGCCTGCGGCCTACCGGTTTCTGGCTACACCTTC. Its protein is CACGLPVSGYTF.

V is TRBV19 and J is TRBJ1-6, with 8 nucleotides matching TRBD1. Trimming removed 5 bases from V and 7 bases from J; junction bases left unmatched: 7. The germline CDR1 and CDR2 sequences are LNHDA and SQIVND (reference sequence). This CDR3 contains 15 residues. CDR3 nucleotide sequence: TGTGCCAGTAGTCCACCCGGGACAGGAAATTCACCCCTCCACTTT. It translates to CASSPPGTGNSPLHF.

The rearrangement links TRBV6-1 to TRBJ2-7; no clear D gene. The germline V gene encodes CDR1 MNHNS and CDR2 SASEGT. CDR3 length: 13 residues. Deletions cut 2 bases from V and 2 bases from J, with 7 bases between. The CDR3 sequence is CASSERDTYEQYV. As DNA, the CDR3 is TGTGCCAGCAGTGAACGTGACACCTACGAGCAGTACGTC.

The chain carries TRBV3-1 (or the pseudogene TRBV3-2) and TRBJ1-5; D not resolved. This CDR3 is 15 amino acids long. V lost 4 bases, J lost 1 base, and 11 bases lay in between. Germline V gives CDR1 LGHDT, CDR2 YNNKEL (reference sequence). The chain's CDR3 is CASSLNGLSNQPQHF. Here the CDR3 DNA reads TGTGCCAGCAGCCTTAACGGGCTGAGCAATCAGCCCCAGCATTTT.

In DNA, the CDR3 is TGTGCCAGCAGTCCCGACAGGGCTAGCACAGATACGCAGTATTTT. As protein: CASSPDRASTDTQYF. J is TRBJ2-3 and V is TRBV6-2 or TRBV6-3; TRBD1 agrees at 7 bases. CDR3 size: 15 residues. The junction had 5 bases not matched to a gene; V was cut back by 5 bases and J by 0 bases. Germline V gene sequence: CDR1 MNHEY, CDR2 SVGEGT.

This clone was seen a single time. V usage is TRBV4-1 and J usage is TRBJ2-2, with D possibly matching TRBD1 (6 bases). V was cut by 2 bases and J by 0 bases, with 10 bases left in between. The germline CDR1 and CDR2 sequences are MGHRA and YSYEKL. CDR3 length equals 16 residues. The CDR3 loop reads CASSQPGTSNTGELFF. CDR3 bases: TGCGCCAGCAGCCAACCCGGGACATCGAACACCGGGGAGCTGTTTTTT.

In nucleotides, the CDR3 is TGTGCCAGCAACGGGGTAGCCTCTGGAAACACCATATATTTT. Its translation: CASNGVASGNTIYF. The V gene is TRBV2, the J gene TRBJ1-3; the D is unclear. The V gene lost 7 bases and the J gene lost 0 bases, with 10 bases spanning the gap. The germline gives CDR1 SNHLY, CDR2 FYNNEI. This CDR3 has 14 residues.

The V gene is TRBV29-1, the J gene TRBJ1-1; weak D call: TRBD1 (6 bases). The CDR3 is made up of 15 amino acids. V was shortened by 7 bases and J by 3 bases, with 21 bases between the two germline ends. CDR1 is SQVTM, CDR2 ANQGSEA, per germline. The CDR3 nucleotides are TGCAGCGCCTATTCTATCCGGGGGCAGGACACTGAAGCTTTCTTT. As protein: CSAYSIRGQDTEAFF.

V is TRBV4-1 and J is TRBJ1-5, with D perhaps TRBD1 (5 bases). Germline assignment: CDR1 MGHRA and CDR2 YSYEKL. The CDR3 spans 15 residues. Trimming removed 4 bases at V and 4 bases at J, with 14 bases between. CDR3 sequence (DNA): TGCGCCAGCAGCCTCCTTGTTGGGGCGAATCAGCCCCAGCATTTT. Protein product: CASSLLVGANQPQHF.

This chain uses TRBV4-1 with TRBJ2-1, with unresolved D. V lost 4 bases, J lost 8 bases, and 9 bases lay in between. There are 12 residues in the CDR3. CDR1 is MGHRA, CDR2 YSYEKL, per germline. The CDR3 DNA is TGCGCCAGCAGCCTTGGGGAATATGAGCAGTTCTTC. It encodes CASSLGEYEQFF.

The chain joins TRBV6-5 to TRBJ1-3; D gene ambiguous. CDR3 length equals 14 residues. Between the trimmed V and J ends, which lost 5 bases and 0 bases, there was a span of 8 bases. The germline CDR1 and CDR2 sequences are MNHEY and SVGAGI. DNA for the CDR3: TGTGCCAGCAGTCCATGGAGCTCTGGAAACACCATATATTTT. This encodes CASSPWSSGNTIYF.

The J gene is TRBJ1-6, the V gene TRBV9; TRBD1 agrees at 9 bases. The length of the CDR3 is 14 residues. Germline V gives CDR1 SGDLS, CDR2 YYNGEE. After removal of 4 bases from V and 13 bases from J, the junction contained 9 bases not matched to a gene. The CDR3 coding sequence is TGTGCCAGCAGCCTCAGACAGGGGGGCTCCCCCCTCCACTTT. Its translation is CASSLRQGGSPLHF.

The chain is built from TRBV11-2 and TRBJ2-1, with D maybe TRBD2 (5 bases). V lost 2 bases, J lost 7 bases, and 15 bases lay in between. The CDR3 extends over 15 amino acids. CDR1 SGHAT and CDR2 FQNNGV come from the germline V gene. This CDR3 is CASSLSSGTWNEQFF. The CDR3, as DNA: TGTGCCAGCAGCTTATCATCGGGAACGTGGAATGAGCAGTTCTTC.

The count of this clone is one. This sequence joins TRBV7-7 and TRBJ2-1; the D is unclear. Trimming removed 4 bases at V and 0 bases at J, with 4 bases between. The length of the CDR3 is 13 residues. CDR1 and CDR2 (germline): SSHAT, FNYEAQ (reference sequence). CDR3 sequence reads: CASSSSSYNEQFF. As DNA, the CDR3 is TGTGCCAGCAGCTCTAGCTCCTACAATGAGCAGTTCTTC.

The genes are TRBV6-1 and TRBJ1-5, with 7 positions matching TRBD1. Germline lookup yields CDR1 MNHNS and CDR2 SASEGT. This CDR3 is 19 amino acids long. With 1 base clipped from V and 0 bases from J, the junction kept 12 bases outside the gene matches. CDR3 in amino acids: CASSEGNRGGPYSNQPQHF. As DNA, the CDR3 is TGTGCCAGCAGTGAAGGCAACAGGGGAGGACCGTATAGCAATCAGCCCCAGCATTTT.

The rearrangement uses TRBV7-8 and TRBJ2-3, with D possibly TRBD1 on 5 matching bases. CDR3 length: 13 residues. The germline V gene has CDR1 SGHVS and CDR2 FQNEAQ. Trimming removed 6 bases from V and 2 bases from J, with 9 bases in between. The CDR3 DNA follows: TGTGCCAGCAGAGGGGCCCTCACAGATACGCAGTATTTT. Amino acids: CASRGALTDTQYF. Looking up the rest from reference TRBV7-8 and TRBJ2-3 gives the full variable domain: GAGVSQSPRYKVAKRGQDVALRCDPISGHVSLFWYQQALGQGPEFLTYFQNEAQLDKSGLPSDRFFAERPEGSVSTLKIQRTQQEDSAVYLCASRGALTDTQYFGPGTRLTVL.